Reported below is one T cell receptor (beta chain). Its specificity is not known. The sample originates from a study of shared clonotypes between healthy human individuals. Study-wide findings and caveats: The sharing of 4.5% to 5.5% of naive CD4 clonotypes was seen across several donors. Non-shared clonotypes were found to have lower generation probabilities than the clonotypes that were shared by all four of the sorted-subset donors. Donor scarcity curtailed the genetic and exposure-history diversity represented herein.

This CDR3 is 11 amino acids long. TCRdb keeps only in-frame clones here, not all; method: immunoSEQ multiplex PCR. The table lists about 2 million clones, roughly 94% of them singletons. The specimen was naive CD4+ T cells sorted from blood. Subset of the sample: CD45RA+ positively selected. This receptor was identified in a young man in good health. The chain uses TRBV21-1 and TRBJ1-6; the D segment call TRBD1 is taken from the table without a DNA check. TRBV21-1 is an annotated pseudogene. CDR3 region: CASSPGTPRRF. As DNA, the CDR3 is TGTGCCAGCAGCCCCGGGACACCACGTCGCTTT.